Below are 18 T cell receptor beta chains sequenced from a single sample in a study of shared clonotypes between healthy human individuals. TCRdb's copy holds only in-frame clones and misses some; the assay was immunoSEQ multiplex PCR. Among approximately 2,000,000 clones, 92% were seen once, and the ten largest hold roughly 0.34%. The sequenced sample was naive CD4+ T cells from PBMCs. As to subset: CD45RA+ positively selected. Every receptor here comes from a man younger than 35 in good health. Some clones in this sample may be carry-over from other donors' samples.

The chain carries TRBV18 and TRBJ2-1; TRBD2 matches 13 bases. CDR1 and CDR2 (germline): KGHSH, LQKENI. V dropped 6 bases and J dropped 9; count of bases not matched to a gene: 11. The CDR3 loop spans 16 amino acids. CDR3 residues: CASSPPGLAGLSEQFF. The CDR3 DNA sequence: TGTGCCAGCTCTCCGCCGGGACTAGCGGGATTATCTGAGCAGTTCTTC.

The V gene is TRBV2, the J gene TRBJ1-1, with D unresolved. Trimming shortened V by 7 bases and J by 7 bases, and 13 bases separated the two germline ends. Germline V CDR1 and CDR2: SNHLY, FYNNEI. The CDR3 consists of 12 residues. The DNA for the CDR3 is TGTGCCAGCACCTCCCCGGAAGGTGAAGCTTTCTTT. This sequence encodes CASTSPEGEAFF.

The CDR3 DNA is TGTGCCAGCGAGGGCGGGAGGGTGCAAGAGACCCAGTACTTC. This translates into CASEGGRVQETQYF. The chain is built from TRBV11-2 and TRBJ2-5; 9 nucleotides align to TRBD2. The CDR3 spans 14 residues. J lost 2 bases, V lost 8 bases, and 6 bases had no gene match. Germline assignment: CDR1 SGHAT and CDR2 FQNNGV.

The V call is TRBV27, the J call TRBJ1-3; 9 bases align to TRBD1. V was clipped by 8 bases and J by 4 bases; unmatched bases: 15. CDR1 and CDR2 from the germline V gene are MNHEY and SMNVEV (reference sequence). The CDR3 runs to 17 residues. The CDR3 sequence: CASWPSQQGAKGNTIYF. DNA for the CDR3: TGTGCCAGCTGGCCCTCTCAACAGGGGGCTAAAGGAAACACCATATATTTT.

Here the CDR3 DNA reads TGTGCCAGCAGCTTATTTCGGGCAGGAAATCACGAGCAGTACTTC. It is translated as CASSLFRAGNHEQYF. The chain has TRBV7-3 and TRBJ2-7, with no clear D. CDR1 is SGHTA and CDR2 is FQGTGA in the germline V gene. Trimming shortened V by 2 bases and J by 5 bases, and 16 bases separated the two germline ends. This CDR3 has 15 amino acids.

V usage is TRBV15 and J usage is TRBJ2-1; 7 bases line up with TRBD2. The V gene's germline CDR1 is LNHNV and CDR2 YYDKDF (reference sequence). The CDR3 consists of 15 residues. Trimming took 6 bases from V and 1 from J; bases not matched to a gene: 6. CDR3 sequence: CATSPGRASYNEQFF. The CDR3 coding sequence is TGTGCCACCAGTCCAGGGAGGGCGTCCTACAATGAGCAGTTCTTC. The full variable domain, completed using reference TRBV15 and TRBJ2-1, is DAMVIQNPRYQVTQFGKPVTLSCSQTLNHNVMYWYQQKSSQAPKLLFHYYDKDFNNEADTPDNFQSRRPNTSFCFLDIRSPGLGDTAMYLCATSPGRASYNEQFFGPGTRLTVL.

The rearrangement joins TRBV10-2 to TRBJ1-4; possibly TRBD1 for D (5 bases). CDR3 length equals 15 residues. Germline CDR1 WSHSY, CDR2 SAAADI. V lost 4 bases, J lost 8 bases, and 17 bases lay in between. CDR3 sequence: CASSGRPGPREKLFF. Here the CDR3 DNA reads TGCGCCAGCAGTGGCCGCCCGGGACCAAGGGAAAAACTGTTTTTT.

Here the CDR3 reads CASSLGGSGTNTQYF. Written as DNA, the CDR3 is TGTGCCAGCAGCTTAGGTGGCTCCGGGACAAATACGCAGTATTTT. The V call is TRBV11-2, the J call TRBJ2-3; possibly TRBD1 for D (6 bases). Per germline, CDR1 SGHAT and CDR2 FQNNGV. V gave up 1 base and J gave up 7 bases, with 15 bases separating them. The length of the CDR3 is 15 residues.

The rearrangement joins TRBV11-2 to TRBJ2-1; D may be TRBD1 (5 bases). Trimming removed 0 bases at V and 5 bases at J, with 11 bases between. The germline CDR1 and CDR2 sequences are SGHAT and FQNNGV. This CDR3 has 15 amino acids. In nucleotides, the CDR3 is TGTGCCAGCAGCTTAGAGGTGGGGCGCGACAATGAGCAGTTCTTC. Encoded protein: CASSLEVGRDNEQFF.

The chain recombines TRBV12-5 with TRBJ2-1; 15 bases align to TRBD2. The CDR3 is 18 residues long. CDR1 and CDR2 (germline): LGHNT, FRNRAP. J was trimmed by 6 bases and V by 3 bases; bases with no gene match: 9. This chain's CDR3 is CASGFFARGLAGGNEQFF. In DNA, the CDR3 is TGTGCTAGTGGTTTCTTCGCCAGGGGACTAGCGGGAGGCAATGAGCAGTTCTTC.

This chain's CDR3 is CASKVAGSNYGYTF. The CDR3, as DNA: TGTGCCAGCAAGGTAGCAGGGTCTAACTATGGCTACACCTTC. The chain links TRBV7-9 to TRBJ1-2; D is perhaps TRBD1 (5 bases). CDR1 SEHNR and CDR2 FQNEAQ come from the germline V gene (reference sequence). This CDR3 region has 14 residues. The V end was cut by 7 bases, the J end by 0 bases, with 12 bases between.

This clone came up once. This chain connects TRBV5-6 to TRBJ1-4; unclear D gene. CDR3 length: 15 amino acids. Germline V CDR1 and CDR2: SGHDT, YYEEEE. V lost 5 bases, J lost 2 bases, and 13 bases lay in between. DNA for the CDR3: TGTGCCAGCAGACTGCGAGGGCTCACTAATGAAAAACTGTTTTTT. It codes for CASRLRGLTNEKLFF.

Regarding this clone: The sample has other DNA sequences that encode this CDR3 too. The chain recombines TRBV6-5 with TRBJ2-3; no firm D call. The length of the CDR3 is 11 residues. V gave up 5 bases and J gave up 6 bases, with 6 bases separating them. Germline assignment: CDR1 MNHEY and CDR2 SVGAGI. For the CDR3, the DNA is TGTGCCAGCAGTCTCAGCGATACGCAGTATTTT. Translated, it gives CASSLSDTQYF.

This chain's CDR3 is CASSLGGGRGDGELFF. In DNA, the CDR3 is TGTGCCAGCAGCTTAGGCGGTGGCAGGGGGGACGGGGAGCTGTTTTTT. V usage is TRBV7-2 and J usage is TRBJ2-2; a possible D gene is TRBD1 (7 bases). The V end was cut by 1 base, the J end by 7 bases, with 16 bases between. There are 16 residues in the CDR3. The germline CDR1 and CDR2 sequences are SGHTA and FQGNSA.

V and J are TRBV30 and TRBJ2-4, with no clear D. The CDR3 runs 11 residues. CDR1 and CDR2 from the germline V gene are GTSNPN and SVGIG (reference sequence). The ends were cut back, 3 bases at V and 10 bases at J, with 10 bases in the middle. In DNA form, the CDR3 reads TGTGCCTGGAGGCAAGAACAAATTCAGTACTTC. It specifies CAWRQEQIQYF.

J is TRBJ2-5 and V is TRBV19, with D unresolved. The CDR3 runs 13 residues. Germline CDR1 and CDR2: LNHDA and SQIVND (reference sequence). Between the trimmed V and J ends, which lost 8 bases and 8 bases, there was a span of 18 bases. The CDR3 sequence: CASGRSESQTQYF. The CDR3 nucleotides are TGTGCCAGTGGCCGATCGGAGAGCCAAACCCAGTACTTC.

About this clone itself: Different DNA sequences within this sample yield the same CDR3. This sequence joins TRBV28 and TRBJ2-7, with D perhaps being TRBD1 or TRBD2 (5 bases each). The ends were cut back, 2 bases at V and 0 bases at J, with 5 bases in the middle. Germline-derived CDR1 and CDR2 are MDHEN and SYDVKM. The length of the CDR3 is 13 residues. The CDR3 DNA follows: TGTGCCAGCAGTTTAGGGGGCTCCTACGAGCAGTACTTC. Amino acids: CASSLGGSYEQYF.

The chain couples TRBV30 to TRBJ1-4; no definite D call. V lost 0 bases and J lost 4, with 12 bases in between. The CDR3 loop spans 15 amino acids. Germline V CDR1 and CDR2: GTSNPN, SVGIG (reference sequence). This chain's CDR3 is CAWSVLPELNEKLFF. The CDR3 nucleotides are TGTGCCTGGAGTGTACTTCCGGAGCTTAATGAAAAACTGTTTTTT.